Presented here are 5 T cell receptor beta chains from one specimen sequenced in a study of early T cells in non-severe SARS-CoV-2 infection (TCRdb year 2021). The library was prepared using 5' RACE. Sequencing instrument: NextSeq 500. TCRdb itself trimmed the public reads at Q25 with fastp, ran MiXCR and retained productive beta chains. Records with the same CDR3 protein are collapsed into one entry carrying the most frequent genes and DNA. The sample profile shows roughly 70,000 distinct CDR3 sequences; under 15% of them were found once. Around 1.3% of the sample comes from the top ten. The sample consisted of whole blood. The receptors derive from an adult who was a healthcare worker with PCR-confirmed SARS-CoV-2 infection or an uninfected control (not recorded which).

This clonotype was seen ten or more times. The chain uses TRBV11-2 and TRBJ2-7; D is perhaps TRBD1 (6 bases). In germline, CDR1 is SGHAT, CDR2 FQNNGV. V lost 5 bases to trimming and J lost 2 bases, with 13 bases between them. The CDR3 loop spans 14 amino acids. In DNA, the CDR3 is TGTGCCAGCAGCCCCCTGACAGGAACCTACGAGCAGTACTTC. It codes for CASSPLTGTYEQYF.

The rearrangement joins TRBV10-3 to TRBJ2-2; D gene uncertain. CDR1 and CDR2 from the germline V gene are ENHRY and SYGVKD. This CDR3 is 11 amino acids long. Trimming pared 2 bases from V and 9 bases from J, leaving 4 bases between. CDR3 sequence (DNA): TGTGCCATCAGTGAGAGCCGGGAGCTGTTTTTT. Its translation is CAISESRELFF.

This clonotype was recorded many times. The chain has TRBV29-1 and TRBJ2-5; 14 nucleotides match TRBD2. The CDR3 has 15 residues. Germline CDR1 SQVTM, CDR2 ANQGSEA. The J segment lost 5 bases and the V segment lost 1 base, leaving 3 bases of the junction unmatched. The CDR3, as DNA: TGCAGCGTTGAAGGAGGGACTAGCGGGAGTGAGACCCAGTACTTC. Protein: CSVEGGTSGSETQYF.

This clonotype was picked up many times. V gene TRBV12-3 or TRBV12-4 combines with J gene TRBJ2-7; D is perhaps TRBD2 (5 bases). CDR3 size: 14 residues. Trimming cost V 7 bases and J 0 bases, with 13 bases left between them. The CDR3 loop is CASTTGLSSYEQYF. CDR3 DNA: TGTGCCAGCACCACTGGACTGAGCTCCTACGAGCAGTACTTC.

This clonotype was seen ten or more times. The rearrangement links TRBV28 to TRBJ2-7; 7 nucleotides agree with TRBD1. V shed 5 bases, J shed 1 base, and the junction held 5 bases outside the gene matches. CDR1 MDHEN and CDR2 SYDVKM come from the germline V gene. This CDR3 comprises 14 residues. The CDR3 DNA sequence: TGTGCCAGCAGTCCAGGGGGTCGGTCCTACGAGCAGTACTTC. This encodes CASSPGGRSYEQYF. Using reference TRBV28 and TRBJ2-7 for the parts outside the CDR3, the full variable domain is DVKVTQSSRYLVKRTGEKVFLECVQDMDHENMFWYRQDPGLGLRLIYFSYDVKMKEKGDIPEGYSVSREKKERFSLILESASTNQTSMYLCASSPGGRSYEQYFGPGTRLTVT.